The 29 T cell receptor beta chains listed next were all sequenced from one sample in a study of blood T cell repertoires in COVID-19. The protocol was immunoSEQ multiplex PCR, while the TCRdb copy is restricted to in-frame clones and leaves out a portion. Found here are about 43,000 clones, roughly 82% of them singletons; the top ten hold 23%. The sample comprised peripheral blood. These receptors were obtained from a woman aged 55 to 70 with acute or convalescent COVID-19.

The chain recombines TRBV11-2 with TRBJ2-1, with 9 bases lining up with TRBD1. Germline assignment: CDR1 SGHAT and CDR2 FQNNGV. With V trimmed by 5 bases and J by 6 bases, 11 bases remained unmatched. The CDR3 has 16 residues. CDR3 coding DNA: TGTGCCAGCAGCCCGGGACAGGGCAACTTTATCAATGAGCAGTTCTTC. Protein: CASSPGQGNFINEQFF.

V is TRBV30 and J is TRBJ1-4, with D tentatively TRBD1 (5 bases). Trimming shortened V by 2 bases and J by 8 bases, and 15 bases separated the two germline ends. CDR3 length equals 14 residues. Germline values: CDR1 GTSNPN, CDR2 SVGIG (reference sequence). In DNA form, the CDR3 reads TGTGCCTGGAGTCCGACAGTCGGGAGGGAAAAACTGTTTTTT. Its translation: CAWSPTVGREKLFF.

This clone was seen once. This sequence joins TRBV2 and TRBJ2-7; possibly TRBD1 for D (6 bases). V lost 10 bases, J lost 2 bases, and 9 bases lay in between. The length of the CDR3 is 11 residues. The germline gives CDR1 SNHLY, CDR2 FYNNEI. CDR3 residues: CATGDPYEQYF. The DNA for the CDR3 is TGTGCCACAGGGGACCCCTACGAGCAGTACTTC.

The sample holds one count of this clone. The rearrangement uses TRBV27 and TRBJ1-2, with a weak D call TRBD1 (5 bases). The CDR3 runs to 13 residues. Trimming left V 3 bases short and J 2 bases short, with 7 bases between. In germline, CDR1 is MNHEY, CDR2 SMNVEV (reference sequence). This chain's CDR3 is CASSFRQNYGYTF. In DNA, the CDR3 is TGTGCCAGCAGTTTTAGACAGAACTATGGCTACACCTTC.

The chain has TRBV5-1 and TRBJ2-2, with D uncertain. Germline loops: CDR1 SGHRS, CDR2 YFSETQ. Trimming took off 5 bases at V and 1 base at J, with 12 bases between the two ends. This CDR3 spans 15 amino acids. Written as DNA, the CDR3 is TGCGCCAGCAGACAGAGTCAGGTGAACACCGGGGAGCTGTTTTTT. The encoded protein is CASRQSQVNTGELFF. Drawing the rest from reference TRBV5-1 and TRBJ2-2, the complete variable domain is KAGVTQTPRYLIKTRGQQVTLSCSPISGHRSVSWYQQTPGQGLQFLFEYFSETQRNKGNFPGRFSGRQFSNSRSEMNVSTLELGDSALYLCASRQSQVNTGELFFGEGSRLTVL.

This clone appeared a few times. The chain combines TRBV7-3 with TRBJ2-7; D uncertain. The CDR3 length is 11 residues. V dropped 7 bases and J dropped 4 bases, with 8 bases sitting between them. The V gene's germline CDR1 is SGHTA and CDR2 FQGTGA. The CDR3 bases are TGTGCCAGCACCTTTCAGTACGAGCAGTACTTC. Amino acids: CASTFQYEQYF.

The chain links TRBV7-2 to TRBJ1-1; D is perhaps TRBD1 (6 bases). CDR1 and CDR2 from the germline V gene are SGHTA and FQGNSA. The CDR3 consists of 14 residues. V dropped 4 bases and J dropped 1 base, with 10 bases sitting between them. This CDR3 reads CASSSGTKNTEAFF. The CDR3 nucleotides are TGTGCCAGCAGCTCCGGGACAAAGAACACTGAAGCTTTCTTT.

The V call is TRBV5-6, the J call TRBJ1-2, with TRBD1 matching 8 bases. The CDR3 totals 13 residues. CDR1 is SGHDT, CDR2 YYEEEE, per germline. V lost 5 bases and J lost 8; bases outside the gene matches: 8. CDR3 loop: CASRRSGGRGYTF. The DNA for the CDR3 is TGTGCCAGCAGACGATCAGGGGGCAGGGGCTACACCTTC.

A remark on this clone: The junction does not match germline at one end; this may be a read error. The gene calls are TRBV27 and TRBJ2-1, with D tentatively TRBD2 (5 bases). Germline V gene sequence: CDR1 MNHEY, CDR2 SMNVEV (reference sequence). CDR3 length: 17 residues. CDR3 in amino acids: CASSISPYFGVYREQFF. The CDR3 DNA follows: TGTGCCAGCAGTATATCCCCTTATTTCGGGGTTTACCGTGAGCAGTTCTTC.

The rearrangement uses TRBV27 and TRBJ1-2, with D possibly TRBD1 on 6 matching bases. Trimming cost V 3 bases and J 8 bases, with 13 bases left between them. The germline V gene encodes CDR1 MNHEY and CDR2 SMNVEV (reference sequence). The CDR3 length is 13 residues. CDR3 region: CASSFAGEVGYTF. The DNA for the CDR3 is TGTGCCAGCAGTTTCGCAGGGGAAGTAGGCTACACCTTC.

The rearrangement links TRBV30 to TRBJ1-2; D is unclear. Germline-derived CDR1 and CDR2 are GTSNPN and SVGIG (reference sequence). The V gene lost 5 bases and the J gene lost 8 bases, with 12 bases spanning the gap. This CDR3 region has 11 residues. In DNA form, the CDR3 reads TGTGCCTGGGGACGGGATGGGGGCTACACCTTC. The encoded protein is CAWGRDGGYTF.

The V and J genes are TRBV29-1 and TRBJ2-7; TRBD1 is a possible D gene (5 bases). The CDR3 is made up of 12 amino acids. The germline gives CDR1 SQVTM, CDR2 ANQGSEA. Trimming stripped 3 bases from V and 5 bases from J, with 11 bases between. The CDR3, as DNA: TGCAGCGTTGAGCTTCAGGGTAACGAGCAGTACTTC. This codes for CSVELQGNEQYF.

The chain has TRBV5-4 and TRBJ1-1; TRBD1 might be the D (6 bases). The germline V and J ends were trimmed by 5 bases and 1 base, with 18 bases remaining between them. Per germline, CDR1 SGHNT and CDR2 YYREEE (reference sequence). This CDR3 region has 16 residues. The CDR3 region is CASRDARGSGNTEAFF. The CDR3 DNA follows: TGTGCCAGCAGGGACGCCAGGGGCTCGGGGAACACTGAAGCTTTCTTT.

CDR3 bases: TGTGCCAGCAGTTACCACAGGGGGCTTGGCACAGATACGCAGTATTTT. This gives the protein CASSYHRGLGTDTQYF. V and J are TRBV6-5 and TRBJ2-3; 9 bases match TRBD1. Trimming at V came to 2 bases and at J to 1 base, leaving 4 bases not matched to a gene. Germline V gene data show CDR1 as MNHEY and CDR2 as SVGAGI. This CDR3 is 16 amino acids long.

In this sample, this clone turned up a few times. The V and J genes are TRBV5-1 and TRBJ1-1; D gene unclear. This CDR3 region has 14 residues. V was cut by 1 base and J by 1 base, with 8 bases left in between. The germline V gene encodes CDR1 SGHRS and CDR2 YFSETQ. The CDR3 sequence is CASSLKGGNTEAFF. CDR3 coding DNA: TGCGCCAGCAGCTTGAAGGGAGGGAACACTGAAGCTTTCTTT.

V is TRBV15 and J is TRBJ2-7; 9 bases fit TRBD1. This CDR3 has 15 amino acids. Germline V gives CDR1 LNHNV, CDR2 YYDKDF (reference sequence). V shed 4 bases, J shed 0 bases, and the junction held 4 bases outside the gene matches. The CDR3 here is CATSTGTGSSYEQYF. CDR3 in DNA: TGTGCCACCAGCACGGGGACAGGGAGCTCCTACGAGCAGTACTTC.

This rearrangement joins TRBV11-3 to TRBJ2-5; D is ambiguous. The CDR3 runs 15 residues. Germline values: CDR1 SGHNT, CDR2 YENEEA. The ends were cut back, 5 bases at V and 1 base at J, with 14 bases in the middle. The CDR3 coding sequence is TGTGCCAGCAGCGTAGGCGACACTTTCCAAGAGACCCAGTACTTC. The encoded protein is CASSVGDTFQETQYF.

V and J are TRBV5-1 and TRBJ2-6; maybe TRBD1 (9 bases). Germline loops: CDR1 SGHRS, CDR2 YFSETQ. This CDR3 has 22 residues. The V end was cut by 4 bases, the J end by 0 bases, with 29 bases between. This CDR3 is CASSRIQGAQSGGLSGANVLTF. CDR3 nucleotide sequence: TGCGCCAGCAGCAGGATACAGGGGGCGCAGAGCGGGGGACTCTCTGGGGCCAACGTCCTGACTTTC.

The chain links TRBV6-2 or TRBV6-3 to TRBJ1-1, with D unclear. The germline V gene has CDR1 MNHEY and CDR2 SVGEGT. V lost 4 bases and J 0 bases, leaving 3 bases between the germline ends. The CDR3 sequence is 12 residues long. The CDR3 spells CASSLMNTEAFF. The CDR3 DNA sequence: TGTGCCAGCAGTTTAATGAACACTGAAGCTTTCTTT.

CDR3 sequence: CASSFSGGGYEQFF. DNA for the CDR3: TGTGCCAGCAGCTTCAGCGGGGGTGGGTATGAGCAGTTCTTC. The rearrangement uses TRBV5-6 and TRBJ2-1; 8 nucleotides agree with TRBD2. The junction had 6 bases not matched to a gene; V was cut back by 2 bases and J by 8 bases. The germline V gene encodes CDR1 SGHDT and CDR2 YYEEEE. This CDR3 contains 14 residues.

The chain joins TRBV18 to TRBJ1-6; 7 bases are shared with TRBD1. With V trimmed by 2 bases and J by 5 bases, 0 bases remained unmatched. From germline, CDR1 is KGHSH and CDR2 LQKENI. The CDR3 sequence is 14 residues long. CDR3 coding DNA: TGTGCCAGCTCACCAACAGGGGATAATTCACCCCTCCACTTT. This sequence encodes CASSPTGDNSPLHF.

The rearrangement joins TRBV7-9 to TRBJ1-2, with D perhaps TRBD1 (6 bases). With 5 bases removed from V and 7 bases from J, the gap between germline ends came to 17 bases. The CDR3 is 14 amino acids. The V gene's germline CDR1 is SEHNR and CDR2 FQNEAQ (reference sequence). CDR3 in amino acids: CASSPTTGPGGYTF. As DNA, the CDR3 is TGTGCCAGCAGCCCCACCACAGGGCCTGGTGGCTACACCTTC.

The genes are TRBV6-2 or TRBV6-3 and TRBJ1-2; the D is unclear. The ends were cut back, 6 bases at V and 2 bases at J, with 10 bases in the middle. The CDR3 sequence is 13 residues long. The germline V gene has CDR1 MNHEY and CDR2 SVGEGT. The CDR3 reads CASRPTENYGYTF. DNA for the CDR3: TGTGCCAGCAGACCTACAGAGAACTATGGCTACACCTTC.

This chain joins TRBV11-2 and TRBJ1-1, with D possibly TRBD1 on 5 matching bases. The CDR3 spans 13 residues. V lost 5 bases, J lost 2 bases, and 9 bases lay in between. Germline V CDR1 and CDR2: SGHAT, FQNNGV. The CDR3: CASSPTGNTEAFF. CDR3 DNA sequence: TGTGCCAGCAGCCCTACAGGAAACACTGAAGCTTTCTTT.

This chain joins TRBV27 and TRBJ1-2, with unresolved D. V lost 8 bases to trimming and J lost 5 bases, with 15 bases between them. The CDR3 has 13 residues. Per germline, CDR1 MNHEY and CDR2 SMNVEV (reference sequence). The CDR3 region is CASRQTRSYGYTF. CDR3 coding DNA: TGTGCCAGCCGCCAAACGCGAAGTTATGGCTACACCTTC.

V is TRBV5-1 and J is TRBJ1-1; TRBD1 is a possible D gene (5 bases). Germline CDR1 reads SGHRS; CDR2 reads YFSETQ. This CDR3 region has 14 residues. Between the trimmed V and J ends, which lost 2 bases and 1 base, there was a span of 9 bases. CDR3: CASSFTGQNTEAFF. The CDR3 nucleotides read TGCGCCAGCAGCTTTACAGGCCAGAACACTGAAGCTTTCTTT.

This rearrangement joins TRBV5-1 to TRBJ1-2; tentative D call: TRBD1 (6 bases). From germline, CDR1 is SGHRS and CDR2 YFSETQ. This CDR3 region has 15 residues. The V end was cut by 2 bases, the J end by 7 bases, with 18 bases between. CDR3 DNA sequence: TGCGCCAGCAGCTTAACAGGGCAAATAGGGTCTGGCTACACCTTC. Amino acids: CASSLTGQIGSGYTF.

The chain joins TRBV7-8 to TRBJ2-3; TRBD2 aligns across 13 bases. The germline V gene encodes CDR1 SGHVS and CDR2 FQNEAQ. The CDR3 loop spans 16 amino acids. The J segment lost 2 bases and the V segment lost 6 bases, leaving 5 bases of the junction unmatched. The DNA of the CDR3 is TGTGCCAGCAGTTCGGGACTAGCGGGGAACACAGATACGCAGTATTTT. Translating gives CASSSGLAGNTDTQYF. Full variable domain (remainder filled in from reference TRBV7-8 and TRBJ2-3): GAGVSQSPRYKVAKRGQDVALRCDPISGHVSLFWYQQALGQGPEFLTYFQNEAQLDKSGLPSDRFFAERPEGSVSTLKIQRTQQEDSAVYLCASSSGLAGNTDTQYFGPGTRLTVL.

This chain links TRBV19 with TRBJ1-5; TRBD1 might be the D (5 bases). The CDR3 contains 17 residues. From germline, CDR1 is LNHDA and CDR2 SQIVND (reference sequence). The germline V and J ends were trimmed by 5 bases and 2 bases, with 19 bases remaining between them. The CDR3 DNA is TGTGCCAGTAGTTTCTTTGCTAGGGAGGGGCGCAATCAGCCCCAGCATTTT. Protein: CASSFFAREGRNQPQHF.